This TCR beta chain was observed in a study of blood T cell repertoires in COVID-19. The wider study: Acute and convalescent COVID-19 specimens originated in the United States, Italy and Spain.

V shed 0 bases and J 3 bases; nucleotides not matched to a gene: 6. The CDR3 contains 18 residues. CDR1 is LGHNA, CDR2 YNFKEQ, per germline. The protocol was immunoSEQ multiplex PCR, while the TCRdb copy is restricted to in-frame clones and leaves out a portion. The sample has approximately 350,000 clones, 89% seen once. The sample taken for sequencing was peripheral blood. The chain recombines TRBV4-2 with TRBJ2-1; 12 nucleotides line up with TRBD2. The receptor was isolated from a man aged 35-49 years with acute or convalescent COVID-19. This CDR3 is CASSQDGLAGGHYNEQFF. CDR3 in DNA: TGTGCCAGCAGCCAAGATGGGCTAGCGGGGGGGCACTACAATGAGCAGTTCTTC.